This TCR beta chain was recovered during a study of human T cells and chemical hapten exposure. Study-level points and caveats: Positive correlation was observed between PT1 expanded TCR counts and patch test score.

Only a few counts were recorded for this clonotype. Its antigen remains unidentified. The sample's time point: patch test 3, about 24 weeks after DPC sensitization. Treatment reported: therapeutic diphenylcyclopropenone sensitization with weekly scalp DPC. Those who donated were patients with alopecia, 18 to 70 years of age, and suitable for DPC. The CDR3 consists of 19 residues. V lost 0 bases to trimming and J lost 0 bases, with 21 bases between them. Looked up from germline, CDR1 is SGHRS and CDR2 is YFSETQ. The study's library attached unique molecular identifiers to single cDNA molecules. From the RACE reads, TCRdb called clonotypes with MiXCR, one entry per CDR3 protein. The repertoire holds about 82,000 distinct CDR3 sequences, with 10% to 15% as singletons.

The sequenced sample was whole blood, obtained in connection with sensitization to the hapten diphenylcyclopropenone (DPC). This chain connects TRBV5-1 to TRBJ2-5; the D call may be TRBD1 or TRBD2 (6 bases each). The source of this sequence is a woman aged 50 to 65 with alopecia areata. Some clones in this sample may be carry-over from other donors' samples. DNA for the CDR3: TGCGCCAGCAGCTTGGCCGGGACACCAGGGGCGGGGTACCAAGAGACCCAGTACTTC. This sequence encodes CASSLAGTPGAGYQETQYF.